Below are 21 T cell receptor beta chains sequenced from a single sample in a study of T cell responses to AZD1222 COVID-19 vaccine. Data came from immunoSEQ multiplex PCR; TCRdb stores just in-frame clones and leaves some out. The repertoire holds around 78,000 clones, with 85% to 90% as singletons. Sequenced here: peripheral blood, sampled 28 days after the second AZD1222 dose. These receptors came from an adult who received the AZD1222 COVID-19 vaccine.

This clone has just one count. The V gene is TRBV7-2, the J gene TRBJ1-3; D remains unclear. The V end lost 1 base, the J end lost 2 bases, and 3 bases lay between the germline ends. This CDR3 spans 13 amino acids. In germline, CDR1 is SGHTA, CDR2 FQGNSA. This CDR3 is CASSLVAGNTIYF. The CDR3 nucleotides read TGTGCCAGCAGCTTAGTTGCTGGAAACACCATATATTTT.

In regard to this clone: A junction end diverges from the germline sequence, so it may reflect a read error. The CDR3 loop reads CASREGVGGYTF. CDR3 DNA sequence: TGTGCCAGCAGGGAAGGGGTAGGTGGCTACACCTTC. This chain links TRBV2 with TRBJ1-2; a weak D match, TRBD1 (5 bases). CDR1 is SNHLY, CDR2 FYNNEI, per germline. The CDR3 covers 12 residues.

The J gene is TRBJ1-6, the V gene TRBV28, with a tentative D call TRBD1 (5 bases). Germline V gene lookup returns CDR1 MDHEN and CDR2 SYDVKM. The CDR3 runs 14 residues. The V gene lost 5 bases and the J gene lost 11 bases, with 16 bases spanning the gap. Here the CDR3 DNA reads TGTGCCAGCAGTCCCCACGGAGGGGCGGCACCCCTCCACTTT. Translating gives CASSPHGGAAPLHF.

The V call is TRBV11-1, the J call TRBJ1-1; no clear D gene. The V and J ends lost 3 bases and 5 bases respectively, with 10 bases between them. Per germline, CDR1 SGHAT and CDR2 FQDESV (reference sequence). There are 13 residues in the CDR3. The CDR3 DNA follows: TGTGCCAGCAGCTTTGGGATGGGGACTGAAGCTTTCTTT. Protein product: CASSFGMGTEAFF.

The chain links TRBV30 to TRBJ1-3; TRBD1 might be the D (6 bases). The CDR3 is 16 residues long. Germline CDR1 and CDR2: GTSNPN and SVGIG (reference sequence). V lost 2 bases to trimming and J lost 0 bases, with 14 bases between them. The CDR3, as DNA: TGTGCCTGGAGTACAAAAGGGGGTTACTCTGGAAACACCATATATTTT. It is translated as CAWSTKGGYSGNTIYF.

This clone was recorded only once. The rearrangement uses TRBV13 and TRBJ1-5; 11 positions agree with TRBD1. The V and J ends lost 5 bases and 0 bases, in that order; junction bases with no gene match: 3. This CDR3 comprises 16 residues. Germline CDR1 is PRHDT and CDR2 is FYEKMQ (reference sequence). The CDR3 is CASSKGQGGSNQPQHF. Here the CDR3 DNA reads TGTGCCAGCAGCAAGGGACAGGGGGGTAGCAATCAGCCCCAGCATTTT.

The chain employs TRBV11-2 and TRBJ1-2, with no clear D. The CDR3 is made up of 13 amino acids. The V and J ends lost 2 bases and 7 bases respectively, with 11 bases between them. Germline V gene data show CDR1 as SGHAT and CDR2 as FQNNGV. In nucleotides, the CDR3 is TGTGCCAGCAGCTTAACTGAAGCTGTTGGCTACACCTTC. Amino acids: CASSLTEAVGYTF.

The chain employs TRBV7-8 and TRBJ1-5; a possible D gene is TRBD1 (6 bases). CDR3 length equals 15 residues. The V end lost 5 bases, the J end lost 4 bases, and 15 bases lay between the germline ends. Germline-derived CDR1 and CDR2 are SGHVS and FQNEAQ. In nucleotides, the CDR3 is TGTGCCAGCAGCAAAGGACGGGGGCCGAATCAGCCCCAGCATTTT. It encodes CASSKGRGPNQPQHF.

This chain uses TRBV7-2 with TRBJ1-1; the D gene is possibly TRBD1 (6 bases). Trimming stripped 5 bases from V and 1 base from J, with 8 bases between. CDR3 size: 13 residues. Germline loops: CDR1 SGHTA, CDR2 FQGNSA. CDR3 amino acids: CASSPQGNTEAFF. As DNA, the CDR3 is TGTGCCAGCAGCCCACAGGGGAACACTGAAGCTTTCTTT.

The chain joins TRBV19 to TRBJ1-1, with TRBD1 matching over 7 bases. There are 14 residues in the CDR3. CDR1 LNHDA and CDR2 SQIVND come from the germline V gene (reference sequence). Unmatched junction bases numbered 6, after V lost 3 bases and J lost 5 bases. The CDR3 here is CASSITGVGTEAFF. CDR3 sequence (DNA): TGTGCCAGTAGTATTACAGGGGTCGGGACTGAAGCTTTCTTT.

CDR3 nucleotides: TGTGCCACCAGTGATTTGGGTTATGGCTACACCTTC. It translates to CATSDLGYGYTF. The rearrangement uses TRBV24-1 and TRBJ1-2; D is uncertain. Germline values: CDR1 KGHDR, CDR2 SFDVKD. Trimming took 0 bases from V and 5 from J, leaving 3 bases between them. This CDR3 has 12 residues.

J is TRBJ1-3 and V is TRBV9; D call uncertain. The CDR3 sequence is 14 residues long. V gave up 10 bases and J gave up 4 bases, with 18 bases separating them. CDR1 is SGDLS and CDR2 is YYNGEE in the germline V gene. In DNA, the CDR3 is TGTGCCTCGAGACCGGGTCACGCCGGAAACACCATATATTTT. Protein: CASRPGHAGNTIYF. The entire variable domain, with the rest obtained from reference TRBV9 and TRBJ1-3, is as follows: DSGVTQTPKHLITATGQRVTLRCSPRSGDLSVYWYQQSLDQGLQFLIQYYNGEERAKGNILERFSAQQFPDLHSELNLSSLELGDSALYFCASRPGHAGNTIYFGEGSWLTVV.

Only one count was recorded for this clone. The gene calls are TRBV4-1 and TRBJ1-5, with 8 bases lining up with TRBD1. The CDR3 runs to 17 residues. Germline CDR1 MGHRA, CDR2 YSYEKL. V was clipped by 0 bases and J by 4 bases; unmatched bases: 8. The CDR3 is CASSQDQWTGRNQPQHF. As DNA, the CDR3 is TGCGCCAGCAGCCAAGACCAGTGGACAGGGAGGAATCAGCCCCAGCATTTT.

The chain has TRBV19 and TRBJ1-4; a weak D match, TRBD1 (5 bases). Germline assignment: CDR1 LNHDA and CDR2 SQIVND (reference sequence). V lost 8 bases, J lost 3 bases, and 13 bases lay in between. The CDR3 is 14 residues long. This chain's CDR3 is CASHTGLPNEKLFF. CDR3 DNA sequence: TGTGCCAGTCACACAGGCCTTCCTAATGAAAAACTGTTTTTT.

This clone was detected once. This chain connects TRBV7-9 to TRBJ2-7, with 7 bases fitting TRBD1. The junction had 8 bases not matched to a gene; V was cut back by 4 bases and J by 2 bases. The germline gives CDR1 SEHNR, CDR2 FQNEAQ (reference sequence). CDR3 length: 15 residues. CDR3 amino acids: CASSSPPTGTYEQYF. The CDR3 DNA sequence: TGTGCCAGCAGCTCCCCCCCGACAGGGACCTACGAGCAGTACTTC.

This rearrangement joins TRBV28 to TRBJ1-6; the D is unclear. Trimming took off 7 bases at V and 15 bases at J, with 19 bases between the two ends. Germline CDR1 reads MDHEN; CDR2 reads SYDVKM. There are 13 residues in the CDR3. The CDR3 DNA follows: TGTGCCAGCACCACCCCAGCCGCCGGTGACCTCCACTTT. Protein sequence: CASTTPAAGDLHF.

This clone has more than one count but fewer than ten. Here the CDR3 reads CASSEGQMNSPLHF. In nucleotides, the CDR3 is TGTGCCAGCTCAGAAGGACAGATGAATTCACCCCTCCACTTT. V gene TRBV18 combines with J gene TRBJ1-6, with a possible D match to TRBD1 (6 bases). The germline V gene has CDR1 KGHSH and CDR2 LQKENI. The CDR3 length is 14 residues. Trimming removed 5 bases at V and 7 bases at J, with 12 bases between.

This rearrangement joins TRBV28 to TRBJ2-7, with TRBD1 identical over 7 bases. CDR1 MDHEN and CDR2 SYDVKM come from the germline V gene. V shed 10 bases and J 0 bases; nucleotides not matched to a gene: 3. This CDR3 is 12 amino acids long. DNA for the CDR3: TGTGCCACCACAGGGGACTCCTACGAGCAGTACTTC. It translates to CATTGDSYEQYF.

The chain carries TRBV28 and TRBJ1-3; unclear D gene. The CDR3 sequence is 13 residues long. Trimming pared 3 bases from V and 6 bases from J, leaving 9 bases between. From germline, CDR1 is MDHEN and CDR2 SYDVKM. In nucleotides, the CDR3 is TGTGCCAGCAGTTTGGAGGGCTCAAACACCATATATTTT. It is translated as CASSLEGSNTIYF.

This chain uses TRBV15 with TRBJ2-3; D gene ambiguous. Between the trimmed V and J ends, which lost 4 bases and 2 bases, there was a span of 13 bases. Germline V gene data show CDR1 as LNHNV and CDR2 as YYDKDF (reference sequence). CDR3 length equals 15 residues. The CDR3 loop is CATSMGTHDTDTQYF. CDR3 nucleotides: TGTGCCACCAGCATGGGTACCCACGACACAGATACGCAGTATTTT.

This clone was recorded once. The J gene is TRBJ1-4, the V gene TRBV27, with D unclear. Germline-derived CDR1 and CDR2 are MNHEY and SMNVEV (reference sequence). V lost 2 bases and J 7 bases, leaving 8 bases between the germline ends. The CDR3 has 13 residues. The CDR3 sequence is CASSLRGTEKLFF. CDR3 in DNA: TGTGCCAGCAGTTTACGGGGTACTGAAAAACTGTTTTTT. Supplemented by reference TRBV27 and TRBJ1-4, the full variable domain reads EAQVTQNPRYLITVTGKKLTVTCSQNMNHEYMSWYRQDPGLGLRQIYYSMNVEVTDKGDVPEGYKVSRKEKRNFPLILESPSPNQTSLYFCASSLRGTEKLFFGSGTQLSVL.